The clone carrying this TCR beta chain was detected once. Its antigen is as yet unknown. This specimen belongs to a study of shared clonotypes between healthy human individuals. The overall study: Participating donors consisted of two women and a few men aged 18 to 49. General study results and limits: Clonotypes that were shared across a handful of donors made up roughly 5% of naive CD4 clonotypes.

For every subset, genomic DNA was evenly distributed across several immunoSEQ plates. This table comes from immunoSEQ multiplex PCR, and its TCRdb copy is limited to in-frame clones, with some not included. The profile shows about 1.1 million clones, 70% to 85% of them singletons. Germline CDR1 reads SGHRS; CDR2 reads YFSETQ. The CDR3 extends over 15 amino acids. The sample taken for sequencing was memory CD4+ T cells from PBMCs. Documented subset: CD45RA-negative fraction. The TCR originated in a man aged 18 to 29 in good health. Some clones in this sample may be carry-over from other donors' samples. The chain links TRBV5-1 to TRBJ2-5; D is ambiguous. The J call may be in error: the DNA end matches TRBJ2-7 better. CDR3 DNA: TGCGCCAGCTGCCCAAATCCGGGTAGCTCCTACGAGCAGTACTTC. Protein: CASCPNPGSSYEQYF.